This TCR beta chain was documented in a study of technical replicates of blood from a handful of donors. Generated by immunoSEQ multiplex PCR, the TCRdb table keeps only in-frame clones and is missing some. Of under 85,000 clones listed, around 96% are singletons. Germline V lookup: CDR1 MNHEY, CDR2 SMNVEV (reference sequence). The CDR3 has 14 amino acids. Germline trimming cut 4 bases from V and 5 bases from J; bases unmatched to any gene: 2. The sequence was obtained from a human donor in good health. J is TRBJ2-2 and V is TRBV27, with 9 positions matching TRBD1. Input material: T cells isolated from PBMCs. The CDR3 loop is CASSWGTGTGELFF. Written as DNA, the CDR3 is TGTGCCAGCAGTTGGGGGACAGGGACCGGGGAGCTGTTTTTT.